This T cell receptor beta chain was observed in a study of T cell repertoires in cytomegalovirus infection. The trim removed 6 bases at V and 0 bases at J, leaving 1 base unmatched. This CDR3 spans 13 amino acids. Germline V CDR1 and CDR2: MNHNY, SVGAGI (reference sequence). The study's findings and limits: The study found HLA-C-restricted CMV-specific TCR beta clonotypes dominating the ex vivo response. People with CMV and the relevant HLA were identified by cumulative public TCR beta family frequency.

At least ten counts were recorded for this clonotype. No antigen is known for it. TCRdb called the reads again in MiXCR, with one record for every CDR3 protein. The profile shows roughly 990,000 distinct CDR3 sequences, around 32% of them singletons. The source of this sequence is a human donor in good health (CMV status not recorded). Some clones in this sample may be carry-over from other donors' samples. This sequence joins TRBV6-6 and TRBJ1-1, with TRBD1 matching 7 bases. The sequences come from cultured CD8+ T cells from PBMCs, collected from culture after CMV antigen stimulation. This CDR3 reads CASRGQLNTEAFF. The CDR3, as DNA: TGTGCCAGCAGGGGACAGCTGAACACTGAAGCTTTCTTT.